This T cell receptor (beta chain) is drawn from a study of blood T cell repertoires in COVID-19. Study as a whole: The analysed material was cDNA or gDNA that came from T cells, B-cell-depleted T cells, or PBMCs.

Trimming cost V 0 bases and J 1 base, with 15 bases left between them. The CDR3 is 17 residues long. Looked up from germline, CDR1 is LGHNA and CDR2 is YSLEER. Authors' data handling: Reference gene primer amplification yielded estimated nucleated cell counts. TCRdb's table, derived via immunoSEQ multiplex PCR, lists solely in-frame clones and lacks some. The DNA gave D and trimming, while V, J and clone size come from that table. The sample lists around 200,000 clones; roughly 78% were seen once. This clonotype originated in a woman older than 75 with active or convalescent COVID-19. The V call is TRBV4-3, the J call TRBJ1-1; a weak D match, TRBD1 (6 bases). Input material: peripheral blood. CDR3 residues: CASSQDVRRTANTEAFF. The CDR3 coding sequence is TGCGCCAGCAGCCAAGATGTAAGAAGGACAGCGAACACTGAAGCTTTCTTT.